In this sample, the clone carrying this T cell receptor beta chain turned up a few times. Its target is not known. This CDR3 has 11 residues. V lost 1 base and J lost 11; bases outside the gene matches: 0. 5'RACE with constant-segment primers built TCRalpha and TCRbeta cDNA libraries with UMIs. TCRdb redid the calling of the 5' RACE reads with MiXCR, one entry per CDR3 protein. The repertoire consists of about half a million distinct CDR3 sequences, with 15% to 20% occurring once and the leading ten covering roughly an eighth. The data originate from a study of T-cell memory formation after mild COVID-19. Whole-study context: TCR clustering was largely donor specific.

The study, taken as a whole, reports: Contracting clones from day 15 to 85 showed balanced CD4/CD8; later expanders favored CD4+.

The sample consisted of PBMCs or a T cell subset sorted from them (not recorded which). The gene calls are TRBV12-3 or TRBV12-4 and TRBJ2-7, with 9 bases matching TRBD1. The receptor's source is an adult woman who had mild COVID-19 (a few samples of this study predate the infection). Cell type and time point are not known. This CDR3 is CASSLGDREYF. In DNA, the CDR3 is TGTGCCAGCAGTTTAGGGGACAGGGAGTACTTC.